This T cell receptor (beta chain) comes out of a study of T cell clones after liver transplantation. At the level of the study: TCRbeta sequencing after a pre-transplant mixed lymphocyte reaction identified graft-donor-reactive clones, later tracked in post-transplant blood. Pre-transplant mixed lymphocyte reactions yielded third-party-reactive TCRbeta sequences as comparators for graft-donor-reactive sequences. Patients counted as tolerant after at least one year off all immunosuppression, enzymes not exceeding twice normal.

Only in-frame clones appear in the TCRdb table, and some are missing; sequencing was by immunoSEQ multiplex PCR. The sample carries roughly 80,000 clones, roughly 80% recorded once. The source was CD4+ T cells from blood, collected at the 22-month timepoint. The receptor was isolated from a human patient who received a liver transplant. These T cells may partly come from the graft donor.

For the CDR3, the DNA is TGTGCCACCAGCAGAAACAAAGACACATTCACTGAAGCTTTCTTT. Protein: CATSRNKDTFTEAFF. This sequence joins TRBV15 and TRBJ1-1; D is unclear. CDR1 is LNHNV and CDR2 is YYDKDF in the germline V gene (reference sequence). CDR3 size: 15 residues. V lost 2 bases to trimming and J lost 4 bases, with 14 bases between them.